Listed below are T cell receptor beta chains from one sample, sequenced in a study of technical replicates of blood from a few donors. The data were produced by immunoSEQ multiplex PCR, yet TCRdb's version contains in-frame clones alone and is incomplete. The top ten hold roughly 4.2% of the sample, which has about 66,000 clones, roughly 90% seen once. The specimen sequenced was PBMCs. These receptors originate from a human donor in good health. Some clones in this sample may be carry-over from other donors' samples. Both conserved end residues are part of each CDR3. The order of the fields is V gene, J gene, CDR3 protein.

V: TRBV2; J: TRBJ2-5; CDR3: CASVEPQGKETQYF
V: TRBV5-4; J: TRBJ2-6; CDR3: CASSLGLAGAGANVLTF
V: TRBV7-2; J: TRBJ1-2; CDR3: CASSLREGNGYTF
V: TRBV5-5; J: TRBJ1-1; CDR3: CASSGRTGLMNTEAFF
V: TRBV6-6; J: TRBJ2-7; CDR3: CASSYSRREQTYEQYF
V: TRBV4-3; J: TRBJ2-1; CDR3: CASSQDRFGGDQFF
V: TRBV5-8; J: TRBJ2-5; CDR3: CASSHDRAAETQYF
V: TRBV7-3; J: TRBJ2-3; CDR3: CASSFFPLTSGRRTQYF
V: TRBV19; J: TRBJ1-1; CDR3: CASSARQLLNTEAFF
V: TRBV19; J: TRBJ2-5; CDR3: CASSRTIQETQYF
V: TRBV28; J: TRBJ2-5; CDR3: CASSLFRQGETQYF
V: TRBV30; J: TRBJ2-1; CDR3: CAWSGTSGGQFF
V: TRBV7-9; J: TRBJ2-7; CDR3: CASSSEGGPYEQYF
V: TRBV5-4; J: TRBJ2-3; CDR3: CASSPGVRTDTQYF
V: TRBV5-1; J: TRBJ1-3; CDR3: CASSSDSSSGLRNTIYF
V: TRBV25-1; J: TRBJ2-7; CDR3: CAIPFLRLDYEQYF
V: TRBV27; J: TRBJ2-1; CDR3: CASSLGLDSYNEQFF
V: TRBV6-1; J: TRBJ1-4; CDR3: CASSFRNEKLFF
V: TRBV6-5; J: TRBJ1-1; CDR3: CASSSGQRMNTEAFF
V: TRBV7-9; J: TRBJ2-1; CDR3: CASSPLPDTANNEQFF
V: TRBV5-6; J: TRBJ2-5; CDR3: CASSLRGLHVETQYF
V: TRBV5-1; J: TRBJ2-5; CDR3: CASSPTSLETQYF
V: TRBV2; J: TRBJ2-5; CDR3: CASSSSGGFQETQYF
V: TRBV11-2; J: TRBJ2-1; CDR3: CASSPLAGGDYNEQFF
V: TRBV6-5; J: TRBJ2-3; CDR3: CASGSGIHTDTQYF
V: TRBV30; J: TRBJ1-1; CDR3: CASMELGTEAFF
V: TRBV7-2; J: TRBJ2-2; CDR3: CASSPTGTTNTGELFF
V: TRBV10-3; J: TRBJ1-2; CDR3: CAIRPDSPYGYTF
V: TRBV4-1; J: TRBJ2-7; CDR3: CASSQEREGPYEQYF